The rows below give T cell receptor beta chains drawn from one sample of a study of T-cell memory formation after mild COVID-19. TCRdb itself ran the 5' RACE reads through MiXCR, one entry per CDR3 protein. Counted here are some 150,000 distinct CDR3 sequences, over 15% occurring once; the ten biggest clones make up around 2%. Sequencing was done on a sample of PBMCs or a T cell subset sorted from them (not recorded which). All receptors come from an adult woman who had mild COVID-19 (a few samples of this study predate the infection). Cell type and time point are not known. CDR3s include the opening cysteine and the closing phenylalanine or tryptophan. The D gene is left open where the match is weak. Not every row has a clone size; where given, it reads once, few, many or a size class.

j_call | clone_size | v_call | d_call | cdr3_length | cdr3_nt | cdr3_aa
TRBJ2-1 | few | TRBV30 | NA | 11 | TGTGCCTGGAGTGTTAGTCGCGAGCAGTTCTTC | CAWSVSREQFF
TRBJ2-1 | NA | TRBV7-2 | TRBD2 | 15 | TGTGCCAGCAGCCAGGGACTAGCGGACAGGGCGGAGCAGTTCTTC | CASSQGLADRAEQFF
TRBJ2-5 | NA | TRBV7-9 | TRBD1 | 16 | TGTGCCAGCAGTTCGAACGGGACAGGGGGCAGACAGACCCAGTACTTC | CASSSNGTGGRQTQYF
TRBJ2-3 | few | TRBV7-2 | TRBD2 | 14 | TGTGCCAGCAGAGCTGTAGCGGGAGTAGATACGCAGTATTTT | CASRAVAGVDTQYF
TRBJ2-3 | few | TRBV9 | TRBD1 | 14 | TGTGCCAGCAGCGTAGAGGGGAACAGGGGGACGCAGTATTTT | CASSVEGNRGTQYF
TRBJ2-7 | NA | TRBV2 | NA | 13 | TGTGCCAGCACACTGGGACACTTCTACGAGCAGTACTTC | CASTLGHFYEQYF
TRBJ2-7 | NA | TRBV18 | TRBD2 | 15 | TGTGCCAGCTCAGTTGGGACTAGCGGGCCCTACGAGCAGTACTTC | CASSVGTSGPYEQYF
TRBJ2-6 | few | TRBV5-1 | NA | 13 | TGCGCCAGTTCCCGGCCTGGGGCCAACGTCCTGACTTTC | CASSRPGANVLTF
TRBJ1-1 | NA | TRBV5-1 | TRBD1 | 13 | TGCGCCAGCAGCGCAACAGGGGATACTGAAGCTTTCTTT | CASSATGDTEAFF
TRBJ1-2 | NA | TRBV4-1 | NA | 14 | TGCGCCAGCAGCCAAGATTATGGGGGGGTTGGCTACACCTTC | CASSQDYGGVGYTF
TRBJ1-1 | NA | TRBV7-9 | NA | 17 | TGTGCCAGCAGCTTAGGCAGCCACCTGAATGGTAACACTGAAGCTTTCTTT | CASSLGSHLNGNTEAFF
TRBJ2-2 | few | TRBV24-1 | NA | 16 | TGTGCCACCAGTGCCTTAGCAGGGGACCTCACCGGGGAGCTGTTTTTT | CATSALAGDLTGELFF
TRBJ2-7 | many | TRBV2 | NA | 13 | TGTGCCAGCAGGGGGGGTCCCTCCTACGAGCAGTACTTC | CASRGGPSYEQYF
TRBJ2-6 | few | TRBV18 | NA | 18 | TGTGCCAGCTCACCAAGGTCAGGTGGGGCGACTGGGGCCAACGTCCTGACTTTC | CASSPRSGGATGANVLTF
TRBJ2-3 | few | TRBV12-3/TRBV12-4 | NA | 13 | TGTGCCAGCAGTGAAGCTTACACAGATACGCAGTATTTT | CASSEAYTDTQYF
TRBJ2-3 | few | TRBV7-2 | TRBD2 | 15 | TGTGCCAGCAGCTTAGGGGCGGGAGGGGCAGATACGCAGTATTTT | CASSLGAGGADTQYF